This TCR beta chain was captured in a study of regulatory T cells in long-lasting Graves disease. The time point denotes: newly diagnosed GD, antithyroid drugs for less than 3 months. Extracted RNA from PBMCs served as the source of the TCR library. V trimming: 5 bases; J trimming: 8 bases; junction bases outside the gene matches: 4. Germline V gives CDR1 DFQATT, CDR2 SNEGSKA (reference sequence). CDR3 size: 13 residues. To make TCR beta libraries, researchers used iRepertoire HTBI primers and Arm-PCR of CDR3 regions. MiXCR, run by TCRdb on the multiplex PCR reads, gives a single entry per CDR3 protein. This table has more than 300,000 distinct CDR3 sequences, around 15% appearing once. The same sample was also studied in work on T cells in Graves' hyperthyroidism and ophthalmopathy.

The receptor was derived from a woman between 18 and 29 years old with Graves disease. The J gene is TRBJ2-1, the V gene TRBV20-1; 12 nucleotides agree with TRBD2. The sequences come from peripheral blood mononuclear cells (PBMCs), collected at new diagnosis, from a patient treated with antithyroid drugs. The CDR3: CSALAGGSDEQFF. DNA for the CDR3: TGCAGTGCTCTAGCGGGGGGGTCGGATGAGCAGTTCTTC.